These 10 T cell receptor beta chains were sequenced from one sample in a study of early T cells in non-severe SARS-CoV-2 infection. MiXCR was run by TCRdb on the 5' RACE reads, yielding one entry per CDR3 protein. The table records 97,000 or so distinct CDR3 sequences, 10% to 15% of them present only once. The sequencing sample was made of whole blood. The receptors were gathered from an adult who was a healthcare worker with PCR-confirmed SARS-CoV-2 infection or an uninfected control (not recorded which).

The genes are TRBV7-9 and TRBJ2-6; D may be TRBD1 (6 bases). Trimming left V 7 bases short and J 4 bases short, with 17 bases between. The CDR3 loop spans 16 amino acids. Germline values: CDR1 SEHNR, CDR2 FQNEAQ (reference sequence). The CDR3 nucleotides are TGTGCCAGCACAAAGAACAGGGATTCAGGGGCCAACGTCCTGACTTTC. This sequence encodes CASTKNRDSGANVLTF.

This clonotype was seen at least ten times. CDR3 region: CSANGGVVSNQPQHF. The CDR3, as DNA: TGCAGTGCTAACGGAGGGGTGGTTAGCAATCAGCCCCAGCATTTT. The gene calls are TRBV20-1 and TRBJ1-5, with D possibly TRBD1 on 5 matching bases. Trimming pared 4 bases from V and 0 bases from J, leaving 13 bases between. Germline values: CDR1 DFQATT, CDR2 SNEGSKA (reference sequence). CDR3 length equals 15 residues.

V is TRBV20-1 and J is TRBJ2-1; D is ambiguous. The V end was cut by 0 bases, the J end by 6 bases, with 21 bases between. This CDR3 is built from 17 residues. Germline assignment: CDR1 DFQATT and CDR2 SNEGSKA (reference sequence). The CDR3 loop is CSARDFMGSPPANEQFF. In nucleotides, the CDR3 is TGCAGTGCTAGAGATTTCATGGGGTCCCCGCCTGCCAATGAGCAGTTCTTC.

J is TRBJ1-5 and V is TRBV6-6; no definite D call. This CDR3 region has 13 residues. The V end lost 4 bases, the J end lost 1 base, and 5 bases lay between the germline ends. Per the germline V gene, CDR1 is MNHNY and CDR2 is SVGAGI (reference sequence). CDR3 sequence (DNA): TGTGCCAGCAGTTTTGACAGCAATCAGCCCCAGCATTTT. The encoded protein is CASSFDSNQPQHF.

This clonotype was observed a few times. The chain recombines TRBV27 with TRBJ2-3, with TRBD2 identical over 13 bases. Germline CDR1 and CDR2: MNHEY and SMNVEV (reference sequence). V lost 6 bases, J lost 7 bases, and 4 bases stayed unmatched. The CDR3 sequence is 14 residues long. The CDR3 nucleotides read TGTGCCAGCAGGACTAGCGGGGGGATAAATACGCAGTATTTT. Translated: CASRTSGGINTQYF.

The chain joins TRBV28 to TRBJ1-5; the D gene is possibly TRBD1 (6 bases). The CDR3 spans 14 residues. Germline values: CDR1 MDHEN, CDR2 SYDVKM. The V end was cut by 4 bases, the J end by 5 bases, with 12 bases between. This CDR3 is CASSSTGNHQPQHF. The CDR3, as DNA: TGTGCCAGCAGTTCAACAGGGAATCATCAGCCCCAGCATTTT.

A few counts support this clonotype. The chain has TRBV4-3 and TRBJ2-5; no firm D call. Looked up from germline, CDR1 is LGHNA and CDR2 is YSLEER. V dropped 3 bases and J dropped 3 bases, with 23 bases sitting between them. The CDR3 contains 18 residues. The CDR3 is CASSHTRSDGLHEETQYF. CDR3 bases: TGCGCCAGCAGCCACACTCGATCTGATGGCCTACACGAAGAGACCCAGTACTTC.

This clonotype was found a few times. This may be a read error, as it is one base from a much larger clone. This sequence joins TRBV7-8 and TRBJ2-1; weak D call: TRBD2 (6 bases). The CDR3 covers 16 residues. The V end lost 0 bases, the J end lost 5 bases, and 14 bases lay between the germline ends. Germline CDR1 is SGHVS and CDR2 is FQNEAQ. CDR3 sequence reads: CASSLADYPLNNEQFF. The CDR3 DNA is TGTGCCAGCAGCTTAGCGGACTACCCACTCAACAATGAGCAGTTCTTC.

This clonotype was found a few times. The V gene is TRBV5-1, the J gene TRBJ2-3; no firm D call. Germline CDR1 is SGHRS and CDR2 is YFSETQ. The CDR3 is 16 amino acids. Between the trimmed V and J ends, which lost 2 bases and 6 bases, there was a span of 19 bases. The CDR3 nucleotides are TGCGCCAGCAGCTTACCCAGCCAGACCAGACTGGATACGCAGTATTTT. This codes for CASSLPSQTRLDTQYF.

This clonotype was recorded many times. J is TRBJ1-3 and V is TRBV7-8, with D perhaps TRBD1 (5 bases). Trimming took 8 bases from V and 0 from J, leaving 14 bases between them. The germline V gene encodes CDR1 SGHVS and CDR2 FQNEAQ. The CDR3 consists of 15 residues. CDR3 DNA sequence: TGTGCCAGCCAGGGACCGTCGAGCTCTGGAAACACCATATATTTT. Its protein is CASQGPSSSGNTIYF. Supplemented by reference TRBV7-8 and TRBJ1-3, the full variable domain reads GAGVSQSPRYKVAKRGQDVALRCDPISGHVSLFWYQQALGQGPEFLTYFQNEAQLDKSGLPSDRFFAERPEGSVSTLKIQRTQQEDSAVYLCASQGPSSSGNTIYFGEGSWLTVV.